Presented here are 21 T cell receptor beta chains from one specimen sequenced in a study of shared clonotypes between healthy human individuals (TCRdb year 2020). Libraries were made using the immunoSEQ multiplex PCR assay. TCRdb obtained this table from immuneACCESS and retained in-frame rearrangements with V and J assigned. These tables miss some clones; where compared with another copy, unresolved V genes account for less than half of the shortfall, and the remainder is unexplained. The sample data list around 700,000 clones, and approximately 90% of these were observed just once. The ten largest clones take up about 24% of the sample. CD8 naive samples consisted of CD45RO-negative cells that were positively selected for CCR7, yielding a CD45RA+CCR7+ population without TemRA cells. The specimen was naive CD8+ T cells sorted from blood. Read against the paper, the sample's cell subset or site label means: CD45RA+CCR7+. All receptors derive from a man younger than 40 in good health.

CDR3 in DNA: TGTGCCAGCAGTCGAAGACTAGCGGGAGAGTATAACAATGAGCAGTTCTTC. Translated: CASSRRLAGEYNNEQFF. The chain uses TRBV27 and TRBJ2-1; 12 positions agree with TRBD2. There are 17 residues in the CDR3. Germline V gives CDR1 MNHEY, CDR2 SMNVEV (reference sequence). J gave up 5 bases and V 5 bases, and 10 bases lay outside the gene matches.

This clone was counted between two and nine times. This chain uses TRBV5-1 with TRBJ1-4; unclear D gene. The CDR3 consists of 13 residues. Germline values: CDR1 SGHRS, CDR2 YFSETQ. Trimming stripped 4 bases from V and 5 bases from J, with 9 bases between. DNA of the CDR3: TGCGCCAGCAGCCCCGGAGGGAATGAAAAACTGTTTTTT. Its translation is CASSPGGNEKLFF.

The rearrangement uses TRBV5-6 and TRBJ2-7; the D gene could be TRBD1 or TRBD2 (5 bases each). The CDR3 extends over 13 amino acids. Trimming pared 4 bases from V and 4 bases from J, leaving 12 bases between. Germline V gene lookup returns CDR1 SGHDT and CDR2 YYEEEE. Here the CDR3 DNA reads TGTGCCAGCAGCACCGGGACCACGTACGAGCAGTACTTC. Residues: CASSTGTTYEQYF.

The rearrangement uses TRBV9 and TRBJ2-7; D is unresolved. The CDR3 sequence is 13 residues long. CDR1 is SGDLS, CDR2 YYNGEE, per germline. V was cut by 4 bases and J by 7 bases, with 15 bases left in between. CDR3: CASSPRGREEQYF. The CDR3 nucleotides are TGTGCCAGCAGCCCGCGAGGTCGAGAAGAGCAGTACTTC.

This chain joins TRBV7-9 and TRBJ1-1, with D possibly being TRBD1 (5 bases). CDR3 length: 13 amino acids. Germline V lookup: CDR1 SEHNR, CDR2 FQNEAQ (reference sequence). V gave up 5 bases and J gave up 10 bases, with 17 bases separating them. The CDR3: CASSQLEGHVAFF. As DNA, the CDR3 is TGTGCCAGCAGCCAGCTCGAGGGGCATGTAGCTTTCTTT.

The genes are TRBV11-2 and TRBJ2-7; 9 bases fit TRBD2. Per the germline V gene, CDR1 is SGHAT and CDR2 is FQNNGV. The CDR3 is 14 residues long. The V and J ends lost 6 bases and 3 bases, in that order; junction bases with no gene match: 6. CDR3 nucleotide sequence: TGTGCCAGCAGTACCTATAGCGGGGGCTACGAGCAGTACTTC. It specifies CASSTYSGGYEQYF.

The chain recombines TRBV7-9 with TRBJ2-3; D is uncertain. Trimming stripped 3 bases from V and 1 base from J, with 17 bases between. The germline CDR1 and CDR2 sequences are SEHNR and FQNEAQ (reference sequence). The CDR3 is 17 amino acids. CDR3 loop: CASSLERVFVGTDTQYF. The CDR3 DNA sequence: TGTGCCAGCAGCTTGGAGCGAGTGTTTGTTGGCACAGATACGCAGTATTTT.

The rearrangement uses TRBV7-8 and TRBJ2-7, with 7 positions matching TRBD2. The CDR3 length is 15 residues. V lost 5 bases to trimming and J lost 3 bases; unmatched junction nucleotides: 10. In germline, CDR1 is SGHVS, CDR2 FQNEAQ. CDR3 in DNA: TGTGCCAGCAGCAGCGGCGGCAGCGGGAACTACGAGCAGTACTTC. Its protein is CASSSGGSGNYEQYF.

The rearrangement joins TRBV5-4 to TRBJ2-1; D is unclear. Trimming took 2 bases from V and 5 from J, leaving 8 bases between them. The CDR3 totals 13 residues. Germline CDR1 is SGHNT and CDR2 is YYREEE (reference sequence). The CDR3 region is CASSFGVNNEQFF. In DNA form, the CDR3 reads TGTGCCAGCAGCTTCGGAGTTAACAATGAGCAGTTCTTC.

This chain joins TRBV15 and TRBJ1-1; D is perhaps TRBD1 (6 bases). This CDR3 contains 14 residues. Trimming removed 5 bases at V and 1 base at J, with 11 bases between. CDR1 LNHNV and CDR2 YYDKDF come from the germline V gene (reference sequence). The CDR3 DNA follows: TGTGCCACCAGCGGGAAGACAGGGAACACTGAAGCTTTCTTT. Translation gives CATSGKTGNTEAFF.

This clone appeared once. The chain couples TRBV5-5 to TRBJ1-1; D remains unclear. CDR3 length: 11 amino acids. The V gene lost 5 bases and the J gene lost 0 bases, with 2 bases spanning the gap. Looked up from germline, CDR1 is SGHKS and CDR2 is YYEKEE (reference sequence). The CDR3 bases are TGTGCCAGCAGTTTGAACACTGAAGCTTTCTTT. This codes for CASSLNTEAFF.

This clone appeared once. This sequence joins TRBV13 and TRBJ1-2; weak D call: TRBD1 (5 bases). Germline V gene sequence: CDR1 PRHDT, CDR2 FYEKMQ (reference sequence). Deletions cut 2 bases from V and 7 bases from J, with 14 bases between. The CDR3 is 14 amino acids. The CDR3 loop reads CASSLRRGRGGYTF. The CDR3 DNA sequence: TGTGCCAGCAGCTTAAGGAGGGGTCGGGGTGGCTACACCTTC.

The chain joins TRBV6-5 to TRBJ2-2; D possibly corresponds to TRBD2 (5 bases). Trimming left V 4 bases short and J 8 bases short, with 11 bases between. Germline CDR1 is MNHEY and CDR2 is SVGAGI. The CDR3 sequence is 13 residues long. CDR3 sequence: CASSSLEDGELFF. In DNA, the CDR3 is TGTGCCAGCAGTTCCCTGGAGGATGGGGAGCTGTTTTTT.

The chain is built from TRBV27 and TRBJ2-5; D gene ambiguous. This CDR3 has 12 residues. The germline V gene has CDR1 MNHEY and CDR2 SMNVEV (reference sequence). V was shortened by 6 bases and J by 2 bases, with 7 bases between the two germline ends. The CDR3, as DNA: TGTGCCAGCAGCCGACCACAAGAGACCCAGTACTTC. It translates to CASSRPQETQYF.

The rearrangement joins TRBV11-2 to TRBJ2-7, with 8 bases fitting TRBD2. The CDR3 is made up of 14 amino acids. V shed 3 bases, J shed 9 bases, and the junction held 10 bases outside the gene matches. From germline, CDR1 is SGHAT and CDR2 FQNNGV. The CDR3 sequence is CASSFGTRPPAQYF. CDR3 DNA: TGTGCCAGCAGCTTCGGGACTAGACCCCCCGCGCAGTACTTC.

As DNA, the CDR3 is TGCGCCAGCAGACTCCGGGCTCTAGATGATACACTGTTTTTT. The encoded protein is CASRLRALDDTLFF. The rearrangement uses TRBV5-1 and TRBJ1-4; D call uncertain. The CDR3 sequence is 14 residues long. Germline V lookup: CDR1 SGHRS, CDR2 YFSETQ. Trimming stripped 5 bases from V and 13 bases from J, with 21 bases between.

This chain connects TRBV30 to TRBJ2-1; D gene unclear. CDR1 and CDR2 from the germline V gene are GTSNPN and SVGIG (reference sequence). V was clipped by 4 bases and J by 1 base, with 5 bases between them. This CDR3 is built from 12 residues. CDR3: CAWIGSYNEQFF. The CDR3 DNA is TGTGCCTGGATCGGGTCCTACAATGAGCAGTTCTTC. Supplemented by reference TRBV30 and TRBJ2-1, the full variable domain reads SQTIHQWPATLVQPVGSPLSLECTVEGTSNPNLYWYRQAAGRGLQLLFYSVGIGQISSEVPQNLSASRPQDRQFILSSKKLLLSDSGFYLCAWIGSYNEQFFGPGTRLTVL.

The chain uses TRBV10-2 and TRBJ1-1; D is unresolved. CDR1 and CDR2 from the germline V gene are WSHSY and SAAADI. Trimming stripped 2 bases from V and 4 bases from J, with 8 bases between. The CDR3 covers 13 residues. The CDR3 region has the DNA TGCGCCAGCAGTGAGGTGGGGTTCACTGAAGCTTTCTTT. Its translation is CASSEVGFTEAFF.

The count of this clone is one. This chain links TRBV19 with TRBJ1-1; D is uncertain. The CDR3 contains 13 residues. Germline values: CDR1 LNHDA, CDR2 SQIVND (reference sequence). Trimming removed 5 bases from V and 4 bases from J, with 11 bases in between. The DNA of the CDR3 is TGTGCCAGTAGTCCGCAATGGGGCACTGAAGCTTTCTTT. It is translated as CASSPQWGTEAFF.

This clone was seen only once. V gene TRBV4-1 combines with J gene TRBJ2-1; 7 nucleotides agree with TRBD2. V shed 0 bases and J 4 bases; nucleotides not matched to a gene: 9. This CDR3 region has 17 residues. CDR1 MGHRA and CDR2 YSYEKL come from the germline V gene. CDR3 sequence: CASSQDGGLDRYNEQFF. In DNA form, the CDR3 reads TGCGCCAGCAGCCAAGATGGAGGACTAGATAGATACAATGAGCAGTTCTTC.

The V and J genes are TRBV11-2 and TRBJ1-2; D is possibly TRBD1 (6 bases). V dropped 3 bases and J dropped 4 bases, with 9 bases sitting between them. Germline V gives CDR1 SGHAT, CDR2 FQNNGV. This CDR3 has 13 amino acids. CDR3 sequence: CASSFDRPYGYTF. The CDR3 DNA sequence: TGTGCCAGCAGCTTCGACAGGCCCTATGGCTACACCTTC.